This T cell receptor beta chain was obtained from a study of T cells in localized non-small cell lung cancer. Regarding this clone: What it recognizes is unknown.

Study-wide findings and caveats: A denser population of T cells in blood accompanied longer overall survival.

The data were produced by immunoSEQ multiplex PCR, yet TCRdb's version contains in-frame clones alone and is incomplete. Among approximately 5,400 clones listed, 35% were seen once. Germline assignment: CDR1 SGHNT and CDR2 YENEEA. The CDR3 totals 14 residues. Trimming cost V 3 bases and J 5 bases, with 13 bases left between them. This clonotype was sampled from a male donor at least 60 years old with stage I squamous cell lung carcinoma. This chain uses TRBV11-3 with TRBJ2-5, with D perhaps assigned TRBD1 or TRBD2 (6 bases each). The specimen comprised lung tumor tissue, sampled before any cancer treatment. The CDR3 bases are TGTGCCAGCAGCTTGGAGGGCAGGGGTGAGACCCAGTACTTC. The encoded protein is CASSLEGRGETQYF.